The next 26 T cell receptor beta chains were all read from a single sample in a study of persistence of HIV-infected CD4 T cells (TCRdb year 2020). TCRbeta repertoires were sequenced from genomic DNA with the immunoSEQ hsTCRB assay version 4 in survey mode. TCRdb limited this immuneACCESS table to in-frame rearrangements with V and J called. A share of clones is missing; checked studies link under half to unresolved V genes, and the rest is unexplained. Recorded for this sample are 40,000 or so clones; about 87% of them occurred a single time. The ten largest account for under 0.55% of the sample. The antigens of these receptors remain unknown. The treatment or condition label on this specimen signifies: suppressive antiretroviral therapy. Cells were stimulated with anti-CD3/anti-CD28 magnetic beads as a nonspecific positive control representing the CD4+ T cell repertoire. Responding CD4+ T cells were sorted by upregulation of both CD40 ligand and CD69.

The specimen was CD4+ T cells sorted from PBMCs after approximately 20-hour stimulation, collected from a patient who received antiretroviral therapy. This sample's cell subset or site label indicates: CD40L+CD69+ CD4 T cells responding to anti-CD3/anti-CD28 beads, representing the overall repertoire. These TCRs come from an adult woman with HIV who was CMV-seropositive.

This clone was counted a single time. The chain couples TRBV3-1 (or the pseudogene TRBV3-2) to TRBJ1-1; the D gene is possibly TRBD1 (5 bases). CDR3 length equals 14 residues. The V end lost 4 bases, the J end lost 0 bases, and 9 bases lay between the germline ends. The germline V gene encodes CDR1 LGHDT and CDR2 YNNKEL (reference sequence). DNA for the CDR3: TGTGCCAGCAGCCGACAGTCTGTGAACACTGAAGCTTTCTTT. This gives the protein CASSRQSVNTEAFF.

The table lists this clone with a few counts. This rearrangement joins TRBV25-1 to TRBJ1-1; D might be TRBD1 (5 bases). Per the germline V gene, CDR1 is MGHDK and CDR2 is SYGVNS. The V and J ends lost 6 bases and 10 bases respectively, with 21 bases between them. The CDR3 has 14 amino acids. In nucleotides, the CDR3 is TGTGCCAGCAGCCCTACCCTGAGTCTGGGGCCAGCTTTCTTT. This encodes CASSPTLSLGPAFF.

The V gene is TRBV12-3 or TRBV12-4, the J gene TRBJ2-7; D not certain. V lost 2 bases, J lost 4 bases, and 6 bases lay in between. The CDR3 covers 12 residues. The CDR3 reads CASSLLGYEQYV. As DNA, the CDR3 is TGTGCCAGCAGTTTATTGGGGTACGAGCAGTACGTC.

V is TRBV30 and J is TRBJ2-2; 9 bases fit TRBD1. The CDR3 spans 14 residues. The V gene end was trimmed by 6 bases and the J gene end by 5 bases; junction bases not matched to a gene: 7. Germline V CDR1 and CDR2: GTSNPN, SVGIG (reference sequence). Here the CDR3 reads CACQQGALTGELFF. The CDR3 DNA is TGTGCCTGCCAACAGGGGGCCCTGACCGGGGAGCTGTTTTTT.

This clone was counted a single time. The chain joins TRBV11-1 to TRBJ2-5; D possibly corresponds to TRBD2 (5 bases). This CDR3 has 14 residues. The V end lost 6 bases, the J end lost 5 bases, and 16 bases lay between the germline ends. CDR1 and CDR2 (germline): SGHAT, FQDESV (reference sequence). The CDR3 coding sequence is TGTGCCAGCAGTCAGGAGGTAGGGATGGAGACCCAGTACTTC. Translation gives CASSQEVGMETQYF.

The chain employs TRBV5-1 and TRBJ2-2, with 12 bases lining up with TRBD2. CDR3 size: 16 residues. With V trimmed by 4 bases and J by 6 bases, 7 bases remained unmatched. Per germline, CDR1 SGHRS and CDR2 YFSETQ. This CDR3 is CASSPTTSGGSGELFF. The CDR3 coding sequence is TGCGCCAGCAGCCCCACCACTAGCGGGGGGTCCGGGGAGCTGTTTTTT.

This chain links TRBV27 with TRBJ1-6; D call uncertain. The CDR3 is 16 amino acids. Germline V CDR1 and CDR2: MNHEY, SMNVEV (reference sequence). V shed 5 bases and J shed 0 bases, with 11 bases lying between them. DNA for the CDR3: TGTGCCAGCAGTGCCCGAGGCGTCTCCTATAATTCACCCCTCCACTTT. Protein: CASSARGVSYNSPLHF.

The chain combines TRBV11-3 with TRBJ2-2, with D tentatively TRBD2 (5 bases). The CDR3 runs 16 residues. Germline CDR1 and CDR2: SGHNT and YENEEA. Trimming took off 1 base at V and 6 bases at J, with 15 bases between the two ends. CDR3 DNA sequence: TGTGCCAGCAGCTTAGGGGTGGGTCAGGAGGCCGGGGAGCTGTTTTTT. Its protein product is CASSLGVGQEAGELFF.

The chain links TRBV5-1 to TRBJ1-6; D unclear. The CDR3 extends over 14 amino acids. With 3 bases removed from V and 10 bases from J, the gap between germline ends came to 14 bases. The germline V gene has CDR1 SGHRS and CDR2 YFSETQ. Here the CDR3 reads CASSSSGIESPLHF. The CDR3 nucleotides read TGCGCCAGCAGCTCGTCCGGGATAGAGTCACCCCTCCACTTT.

The J gene is TRBJ1-5, the V gene TRBV28; perhaps TRBD1 as D (6 bases). Between the trimmed V and J ends, which lost 5 bases and 4 bases, there was a span of 18 bases. This CDR3 has 16 amino acids. Germline values: CDR1 MDHEN, CDR2 SYDVKM. The CDR3: CASSTVQGRRNQPQHF. DNA of the CDR3: TGTGCCAGCAGTACGGTCCAGGGGCGAAGGAATCAGCCCCAGCATTTT.

The chain recombines TRBV5-4 with TRBJ1-2, with D perhaps TRBD1 (5 bases). In germline, CDR1 is SGHNT, CDR2 YYREEE (reference sequence). The CDR3 is made up of 15 amino acids. V dropped 0 bases and J dropped 8 bases, with 17 bases sitting between them. As DNA, the CDR3 is TGTGCCAGCAGCTTGGCTGGGACCGGGGGTGGGGGCTACACCTTC. Translated, it gives CASSLAGTGGGGYTF.

The CDR3 loop reads CASSVPGTETQYF. CDR3 coding DNA: TGTGCCAGCAGCGTGCCGGGAACGGAGACCCAGTACTTC. The chain links TRBV9 to TRBJ2-5, with TRBD2 as a possible D gene (5 bases). The CDR3 is 13 amino acids. V lost 2 bases, J lost 5 bases, and 10 bases lay in between. Germline values: CDR1 SGDLS, CDR2 YYNGEE.

The chain is built from TRBV9 and TRBJ1-1; 7 bases agree with TRBD1. J was trimmed by 6 bases and V by 3 bases; bases with no gene match: 11. Germline CDR1 and CDR2: SGDLS and YYNGEE. This CDR3 has 15 residues. The CDR3 is CASSADGGGTAEAFF. The CDR3 region has the DNA TGTGCCAGCAGCGCGGATGGGGGGGGGACAGCTGAAGCTTTCTTT.

V usage is TRBV4-1 and J usage is TRBJ1-6; D is unresolved. Germline V gene data show CDR1 as MGHRA and CDR2 as YSYEKL. Trimming shortened V by 1 base and J by 3 bases, and 10 bases separated the two germline ends. The CDR3 totals 16 residues. CDR3 amino acids: CASSQARVFYNSPLHF. The CDR3 DNA follows: TGCGCCAGCAGCCAAGCCCGGGTATTCTATAATTCACCCCTCCACTTT.

The chain joins TRBV4-1 to TRBJ1-3, with 7 bases lining up with TRBD1. The J segment lost 2 bases and the V segment lost 2 bases, leaving 6 bases of the junction unmatched. The germline CDR1 and CDR2 sequences are MGHRA and YSYEKL. The CDR3 length is 16 residues. Written as DNA, the CDR3 is TGCGCCAGCAGCCAACCTCCACAGGGGACTGGAAACACCATATATTTT. Protein: CASSQPPQGTGNTIYF.

The chain carries TRBV12-3 or TRBV12-4 and TRBJ1-1; D remains unclear. V was shortened by 3 bases and J by 4 bases, with 9 bases between the two germline ends. CDR3 length: 13 amino acids. The CDR3 reads CASSLLEFTEAFF. DNA of the CDR3: TGTGCCAGCAGTTTGTTGGAGTTCACTGAAGCTTTCTTT.

The rearrangement uses TRBV18 and TRBJ1-6; 7 bases map to TRBD1. Germline CDR1 and CDR2: KGHSH and LQKENI. The CDR3 covers 16 residues. V dropped 6 bases and J dropped 5; count of bases not matched to a gene: 10. CDR3 nucleotide sequence: TGTGCCAGCTCTCCGCGGGGGACAGCCAATAATTCACCCCTCCACTTT. It is translated as CASSPRGTANNSPLHF.

The V and J genes are TRBV10-1 and TRBJ1-3, with 7 positions matching TRBD1. Germline V gene lookup returns CDR1 WNHNN and CDR2 SYGVQD (reference sequence). The CDR3 loop spans 18 amino acids. The trim removed 6 bases at V and 0 bases at J, leaving 14 bases unmatched. Written as DNA, the CDR3 is TGCGCCAGCAGCTATTCCGGGACAGCTCGAGACTCTGGAAACACCATATATTTT. Protein: CASSYSGTARDSGNTIYF.

The chain employs TRBV19 and TRBJ1-1; D is possibly TRBD1 (5 bases). The V end was cut by 1 base, the J end by 1 base, with 13 bases between. Germline CDR1 is LNHDA and CDR2 is SQIVND (reference sequence). The CDR3 loop spans 16 amino acids. CDR3: CASSIGRSGGNTEAFF. DNA of the CDR3: TGTGCCAGTAGTATAGGACGTTCGGGGGGGAACACTGAAGCTTTCTTT.

The V gene is TRBV5-4, the J gene TRBJ1-6, with 10 nucleotides matching TRBD1. The germline V gene has CDR1 SGHNT and CDR2 YYREEE (reference sequence). The length of the CDR3 is 14 residues. V shed 3 bases and J 8 bases; nucleotides not matched to a gene: 2. CDR3 protein: CASSSGTGDSPLHF. DNA for the CDR3: TGTGCCAGCAGCTCAGGGACAGGGGATTCACCCCTCCACTTT.

The chain links TRBV6-1 to TRBJ1-1; D is ambiguous. This CDR3 region has 12 residues. CDR1 and CDR2 (germline): MNHNS, SASEGT. Trimming left V 5 bases short and J 0 bases short, with 4 bases between. The DNA of the CDR3 is TGTGCCAGCAGTCGCATGAACACTGAAGCTTTCTTT. As protein: CASSRMNTEAFF.

The rearrangement links TRBV25-1 to TRBJ2-7; 10 bases fit TRBD1. There are 13 residues in the CDR3. V shed 3 bases, J shed 12 bases, and the junction held 8 bases outside the gene matches. Germline assignment: CDR1 MGHDK and CDR2 SYGVNS. CDR3 in DNA: TGTGCCAGCAGTGATGCAGGACAGGGGGTCCTGTACTTC. This codes for CASSDAGQGVLYF.

This clone has a handful of counts. The chain carries TRBV7-3 and TRBJ1-1, with a possible D match to TRBD1 (6 bases). Germline V CDR1 and CDR2: SGHTA, FQGTGA. Trimming cost V 3 bases and J 1 base, with 15 bases left between them. The CDR3 contains 16 residues. CDR3: CASSFLPGHPNTEAFF. CDR3 bases: TGTGCCAGCAGCTTCTTACCGGGACACCCGAACACTGAAGCTTTCTTT.

This chain links TRBV25-1 with TRBJ2-5; 10 nucleotides line up with TRBD1. In germline, CDR1 is MGHDK, CDR2 SYGVNS. The CDR3 is 15 residues long. Trimming took 4 bases from V and 5 from J; bases not matched to a gene: 7. In DNA, the CDR3 is TGTGCCAGCAGTGCCAGACAGGGGGCAGGGGAGACCCAGTACTTC. Protein sequence: CASSARQGAGETQYF.

This clone has just a few counts. This chain connects TRBV4-2 to TRBJ1-1; D remains unclear. V lost 1 base and J lost 4, with 13 bases in between. CDR3 length equals 15 residues. Germline CDR1 reads LGHNA; CDR2 reads YNFKEQ. DNA for the CDR3: TGTGCCAGCAGCCAAGTACGAGAACGGACCACTGAAGCTTTCTTT. The encoded protein is CASSQVRERTTEAFF.

This clone was found once. The chain combines TRBV6-4 with TRBJ2-2; D possibly corresponds to TRBD2 (5 bases). The germline V gene has CDR1 MRHNA and CDR2 SNTAGT. CDR3 length equals 15 residues. Trimming pared 4 bases from V and 5 bases from J, leaving 14 bases between. This CDR3 reads CASSVEGGVTGELFF. The CDR3 coding sequence is TGTGCCAGCAGTGTAGAGGGCGGTGTAACCGGGGAGCTGTTTTTT.